This T cell receptor beta chain derives from a study of OX40 agonist ivuxolimab in advanced cancers. The repertoire was sequenced with immunoSEQ multiplex PCR; TCRdb's copy has only in-frame clones and lacks some. The profile covers 55,000 to 80,000 clones, with roughly 82% appearing a single time and about 5.5% taken by the ten largest. To note about this clone: As yet, its antigen is unknown.

Findings and caveats of the study: CD4+ and CD8+ blood T cells expanded clonally by week 6 at 0.1 to 3.0 mg/kg.

Germline V CDR1 and CDR2: SQVTM, ANQGSEA. This CDR3 is 12 amino acids long. Trimming shortened V by 6 bases and J by 6 bases, and 12 bases separated the two germline ends. J is TRBJ2-1 and V is TRBV29-1, with D tentatively TRBD2 (5 bases). This material consisted of CD4+ or CD8+ T cells sorted from blood, taken in a trial of the OX40 agonist ivuxolimab. This sequence was found in an adult with an advanced solid tumor such as melanoma, head and neck, liver or kidney cancer. Here the CDR3 DNA reads TGCAGCGTAGGAAGCGGACGCAATGAGCAGTTCTTC. Encoded protein: CSVGSGRNEQFF.